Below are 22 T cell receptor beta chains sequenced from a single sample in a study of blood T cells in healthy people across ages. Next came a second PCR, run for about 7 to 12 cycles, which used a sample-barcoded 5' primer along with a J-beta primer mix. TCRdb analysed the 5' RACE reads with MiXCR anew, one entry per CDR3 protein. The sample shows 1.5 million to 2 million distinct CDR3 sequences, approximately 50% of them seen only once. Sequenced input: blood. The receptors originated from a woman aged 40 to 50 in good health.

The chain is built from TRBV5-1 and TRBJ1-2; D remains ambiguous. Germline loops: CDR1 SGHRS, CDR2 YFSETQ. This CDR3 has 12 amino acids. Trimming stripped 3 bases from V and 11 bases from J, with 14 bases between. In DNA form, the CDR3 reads TGCGCCAGCAGCTACCCCCGAGAAGAGTACACCTTC. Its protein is CASSYPREEYTF.

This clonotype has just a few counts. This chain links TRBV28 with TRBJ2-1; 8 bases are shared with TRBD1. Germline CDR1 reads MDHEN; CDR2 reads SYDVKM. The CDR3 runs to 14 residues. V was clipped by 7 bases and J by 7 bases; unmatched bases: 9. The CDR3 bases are TGTGCCAGCACTTCCACAGGGGGTTTGAATGAGCAGTTCTTC. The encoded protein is CASTSTGGLNEQFF.

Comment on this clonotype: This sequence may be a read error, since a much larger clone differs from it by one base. The CDR3 is CSVRASSDEQYF. CDR3 bases: TGCAGCGTTCGGGCCAGCTCCGACGAGCAGTACTTC. V usage is TRBV29-1 and J usage is TRBJ2-4; D uncertain. The end of the DNA is better explained by TRBJ2-7, so the J call may be wrong. Germline V gene data show CDR1 as SQVTM and CDR2 as ANQGSEA. CDR3 size: 12 residues.

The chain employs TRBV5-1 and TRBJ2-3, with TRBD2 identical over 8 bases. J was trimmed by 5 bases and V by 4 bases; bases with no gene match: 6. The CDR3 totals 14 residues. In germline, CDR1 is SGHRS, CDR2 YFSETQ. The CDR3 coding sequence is TGCGCCAGCAGCCCGGGGGGGGTCCAAGATACGCAGTATTTT. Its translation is CASSPGGVQDTQYF.

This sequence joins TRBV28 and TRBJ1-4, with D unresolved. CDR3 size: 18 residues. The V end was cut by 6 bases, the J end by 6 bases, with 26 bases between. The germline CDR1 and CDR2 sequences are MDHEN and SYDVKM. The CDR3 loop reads CASSPSFSGPAVDEKLFF. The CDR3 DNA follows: TGTGCCAGCAGCCCCTCTTTCAGCGGCCCCGCTGTCGATGAAAAACTGTTTTTT.

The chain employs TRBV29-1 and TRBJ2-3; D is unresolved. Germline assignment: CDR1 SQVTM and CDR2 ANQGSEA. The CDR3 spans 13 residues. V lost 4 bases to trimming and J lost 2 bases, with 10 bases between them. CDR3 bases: TGCAGCGTTGCTGGAATGTTCACAGATACGCAGTATTTT. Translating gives CSVAGMFTDTQYF.

In DNA form, the CDR3 reads TGCGCCAGCAGCCCCCCTCGGACTAGCGGGGGGGCAAATGAGCAGTTCTTC. This translates into CASSPPRTSGGANEQFF. V gene TRBV5-1 combines with J gene TRBJ2-1, with TRBD2 matching 15 bases. The CDR3 is 17 amino acids. J gave up 7 bases and V 4 bases, and 9 bases lay outside the gene matches. Germline V gene sequence: CDR1 SGHRS, CDR2 YFSETQ.

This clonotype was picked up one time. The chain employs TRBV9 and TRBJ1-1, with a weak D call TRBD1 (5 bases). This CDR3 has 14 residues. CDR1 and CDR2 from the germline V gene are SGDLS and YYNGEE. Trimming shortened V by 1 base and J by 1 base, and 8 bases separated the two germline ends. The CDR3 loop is CASSVLGGNTEAFF. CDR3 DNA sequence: TGTGCCAGCAGCGTACTTGGGGGGAACACTGAAGCTTTCTTT. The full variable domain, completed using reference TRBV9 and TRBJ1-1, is DSGVTQTPKHLITATGQRVTLRCSPRSGDLSVYWYQQSLDQGLQFLIQYYNGEERAKGNILERFSAQQFPDLHSELNLSSLELGDSALYFCASSVLGGNTEAFFGQGTRLTVV.

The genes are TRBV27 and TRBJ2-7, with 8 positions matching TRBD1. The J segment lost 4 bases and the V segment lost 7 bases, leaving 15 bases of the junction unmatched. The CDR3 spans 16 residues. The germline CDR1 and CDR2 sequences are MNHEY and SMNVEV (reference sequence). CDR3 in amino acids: CASKMTGDPGLYEQYF. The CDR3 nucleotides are TGTGCCAGCAAGATGACAGGGGATCCGGGTCTATACGAGCAGTACTTC.

The CDR3 loop is CATSRGDRGMAGELFF. In DNA, the CDR3 is TGTGCCACCAGCAGAGGGGACAGGGGAATGGCCGGGGAGCTGTTTTTT. The gene calls are TRBV15 and TRBJ2-2; the match to TRBD1 covers 10 bases. The V gene end was trimmed by 1 base and the J gene end by 6 bases; junction bases not matched to a gene: 5. There are 16 residues in the CDR3. CDR1 and CDR2 from the germline V gene are LNHNV and YYDKDF (reference sequence).

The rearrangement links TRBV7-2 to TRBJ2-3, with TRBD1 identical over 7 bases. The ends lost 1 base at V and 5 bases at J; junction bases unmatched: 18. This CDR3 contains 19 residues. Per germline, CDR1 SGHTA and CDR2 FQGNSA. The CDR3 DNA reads TGTGCCAGCAGCTTAGACGCGACAGGGTCGTTGTTTCGGAGAGATACGCAGTATTTT. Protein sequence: CASSLDATGSLFRRDTQYF.

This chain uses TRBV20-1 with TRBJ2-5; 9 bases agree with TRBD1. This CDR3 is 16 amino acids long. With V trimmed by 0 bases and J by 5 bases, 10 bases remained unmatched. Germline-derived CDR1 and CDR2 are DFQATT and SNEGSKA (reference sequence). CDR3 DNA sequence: TGCAGTGCTAGAGATCTTGGGACAGGGTTGTGGGAGACCCAGTACTTC. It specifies CSARDLGTGLWETQYF.

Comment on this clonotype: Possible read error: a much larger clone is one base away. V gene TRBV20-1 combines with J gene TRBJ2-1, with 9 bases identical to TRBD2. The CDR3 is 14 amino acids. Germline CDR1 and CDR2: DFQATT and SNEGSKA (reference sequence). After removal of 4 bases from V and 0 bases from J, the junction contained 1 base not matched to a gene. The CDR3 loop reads CSAKAGGSYNEQFF. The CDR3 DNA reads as TGCAGTGCTAAAGCGGGGGGCTCCTACAATGAGCAGTTCTTC.

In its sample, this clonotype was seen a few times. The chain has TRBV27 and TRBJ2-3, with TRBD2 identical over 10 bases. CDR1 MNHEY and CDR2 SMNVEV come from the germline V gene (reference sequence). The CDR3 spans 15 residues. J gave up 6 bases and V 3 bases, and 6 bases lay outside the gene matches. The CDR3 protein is CASSFLAGAVDTQYF. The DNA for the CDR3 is TGTGCCAGCAGTTTCCTAGCGGGGGCGGTGGATACGCAGTATTTT.

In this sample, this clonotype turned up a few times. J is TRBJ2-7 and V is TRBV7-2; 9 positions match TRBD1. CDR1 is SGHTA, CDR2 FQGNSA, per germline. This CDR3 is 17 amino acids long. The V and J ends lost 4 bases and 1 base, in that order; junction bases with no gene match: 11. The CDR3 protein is CASSSPRPGQGSYEQYF. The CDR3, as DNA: TGTGCCAGCAGCTCCCCAAGACCGGGACAGGGATCCTACGAGCAGTACTTC. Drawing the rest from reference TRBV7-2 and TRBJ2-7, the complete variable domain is GAGVSQSPSNKVTEKGKDVELRCDPISGHTALYWYRQSLGQGLEFLIYFQGNSAPDKSGLPSDRFSAERTGGSVSTLTIQRTQQEDSAVYLCASSSPRPGQGSYEQYFGPGTRLTVT.

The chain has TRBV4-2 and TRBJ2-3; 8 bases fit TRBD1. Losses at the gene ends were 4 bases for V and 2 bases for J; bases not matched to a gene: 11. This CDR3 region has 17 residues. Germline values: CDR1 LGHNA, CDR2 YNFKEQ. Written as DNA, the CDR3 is TGTGCCAGCAGCCCGCGGGTCCAGGGGGCCCTCACAGATACGCAGTATTTT. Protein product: CASSPRVQGALTDTQYF.

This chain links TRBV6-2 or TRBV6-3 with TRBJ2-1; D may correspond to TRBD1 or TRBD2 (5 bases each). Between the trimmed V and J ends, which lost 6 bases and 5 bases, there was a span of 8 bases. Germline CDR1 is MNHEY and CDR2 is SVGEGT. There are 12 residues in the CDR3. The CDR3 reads CASRGTNNEQFF. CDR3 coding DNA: TGTGCCAGCAGAGGGACGAACAATGAGCAGTTCTTC.

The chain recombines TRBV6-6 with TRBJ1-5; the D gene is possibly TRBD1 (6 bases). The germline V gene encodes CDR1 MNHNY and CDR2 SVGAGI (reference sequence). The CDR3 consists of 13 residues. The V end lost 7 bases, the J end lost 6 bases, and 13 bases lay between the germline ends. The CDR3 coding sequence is TGTGCCAGCACCCAAGGGGGAGCTCAGCCCCAGCATTTT. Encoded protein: CASTQGGAQPQHF.

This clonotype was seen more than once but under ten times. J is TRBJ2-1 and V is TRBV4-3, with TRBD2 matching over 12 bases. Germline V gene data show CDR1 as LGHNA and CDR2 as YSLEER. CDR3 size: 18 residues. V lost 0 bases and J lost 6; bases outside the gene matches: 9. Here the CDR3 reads CASSQDPPLAGGPNEQFF. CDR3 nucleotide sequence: TGCGCCAGCAGCCAAGATCCACCCCTAGCGGGGGGGCCCAATGAGCAGTTCTTC.

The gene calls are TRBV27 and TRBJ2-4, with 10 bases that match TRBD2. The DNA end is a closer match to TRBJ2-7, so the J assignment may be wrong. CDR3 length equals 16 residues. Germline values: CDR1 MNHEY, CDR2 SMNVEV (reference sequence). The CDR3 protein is CASSLKGLAGAYEQYF. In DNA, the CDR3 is TGTGCCAGCAGTTTAAAAGGGCTAGCGGGGGCCTACGAGCAGTACTTC.

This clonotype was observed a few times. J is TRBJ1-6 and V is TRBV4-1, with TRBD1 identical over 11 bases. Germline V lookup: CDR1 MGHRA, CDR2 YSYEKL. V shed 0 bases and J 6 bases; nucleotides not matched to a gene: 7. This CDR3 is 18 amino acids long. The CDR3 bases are TGCGCCAGCAGCCAAGAGCGGGACAGGGGGTTTGGTAATTCACCCCTCCACTTT. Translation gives CASSQERDRGFGNSPLHF.

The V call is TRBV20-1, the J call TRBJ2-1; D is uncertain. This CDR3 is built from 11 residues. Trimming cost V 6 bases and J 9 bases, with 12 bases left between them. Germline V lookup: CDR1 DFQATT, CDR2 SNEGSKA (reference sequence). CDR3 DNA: TGCAGTGCCCCTCCACAAGTTGAGCAGTTCTTC. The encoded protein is CSAPPQVEQFF.